The 8 T cell receptor beta chains below were found in one sample sequenced in a study of T cell repertoires in cytomegalovirus infection. For these receptors, no antigen is known. TCRdb redid the calling of the reads with MiXCR, one entry per CDR3 protein. The sample shows approximately 120,000 distinct CDR3 sequences, about 31% of them seen only once. The specimen was CD8+ T cells from cultured PBMCs, collected from culture after CMV antigen stimulation. These receptors all come from a human donor in good health (CMV status not recorded). Some clones in this sample may be carry-over from other donors' samples.

The rearrangement uses TRBV6-5 and TRBJ1-2, with 7 nucleotides matching TRBD1. V gave up 5 bases and J gave up 2 bases; unmatched junction bases: 2. This CDR3 has 13 amino acids. The germline CDR1 and CDR2 sequences are MNHEY and SVGAGI. The CDR3 sequence is CASSPDRNYGYTF. CDR3 nucleotide sequence: TGTGCCAGCAGTCCGGACAGGAACTATGGCTACACCTTC.

This chain uses TRBV12-3 or TRBV12-4 with TRBJ2-1, with 7 bases that match TRBD1. The trim removed 3 bases at V and 3 bases at J, leaving 14 bases unmatched. CDR3 length: 18 residues. CDR3 DNA sequence: TGTGCCAGCAGTTTTTTCCCAACCGAGGACAGGATCTACAATGAGCAGTTCTTC. Amino acid sequence: CASSFFPTEDRIYNEQFF.

This clonotype was detected ten times or more. The chain carries TRBV5-6 and TRBJ1-1; 8 positions match TRBD1. The V segment lost 4 bases and the J segment 1 base; nucleotides outside the gene matches: 9. Germline V gene sequence: CDR1 SGHDT, CDR2 YYEEEE. CDR3 length equals 16 residues. The CDR3 DNA is TGTGCCAGCAGCCGATTCGGACAGGGAACGAACACTGAAGCTTTCTTT. This translates into CASSRFGQGTNTEAFF.

This clonotype was counted only a few times. The CDR3 sequence is CASSLPGLAGGSTDTQYF. The CDR3 coding sequence is TGTGCCAGCAGTCTCCCGGGACTAGCGGGGGGGAGTACAGATACGCAGTATTTT. The chain carries TRBV12-3 or TRBV12-4 and TRBJ2-3, with 16 bases matching TRBD2. This CDR3 has 18 residues. The J segment lost 3 bases and the V segment lost 5 bases, leaving 8 bases of the junction unmatched.

This rearrangement joins TRBV12-3 or TRBV12-4 to TRBJ1-1, with D uncertain. V was trimmed by 6 bases and J by 7 bases, leaving 18 bases between them. This CDR3 is built from 14 residues. As DNA, the CDR3 is TGTGCCAGCAGCTTGAGGGCCTCGGGAATTGAAGCTTTCTTT. Protein product: CASSLRASGIEAFF.

This clonotype has just a few counts. The chain couples TRBV7-2 to TRBJ2-2; D is unclear. This CDR3 comprises 15 residues. V shed 3 bases and J shed 3 bases, with 11 bases lying between them. Germline CDR1 is SGHTA and CDR2 is FQGNSA. CDR3 in DNA: TGTGCCAGCAGCTTCGAAGGGTCTGACACCGGGGAGCTGTTTTTT. Translation: CASSFEGSDTGELFF.

The CDR3 here is CASSEGTAAVETQYF. The CDR3 nucleotides are TGTGCCAGCAGTGAGGGGACTGCCGCGGTGGAGACCCAGTACTTC. The chain couples TRBV6-1 to TRBJ2-5; D possibly corresponds to TRBD2 (6 bases). Looked up from germline, CDR1 is MNHNS and CDR2 is SASEGT. The CDR3 consists of 15 residues. V was shortened by 3 bases and J by 5 bases, with 16 bases between the two germline ends.

The gene calls are TRBV6-2 or TRBV6-3 and TRBJ2-1, with a tentative D call TRBD2 (7 bases). Per the germline V gene, CDR1 is MNHEY and CDR2 is SVGEGT. V was trimmed by 0 bases and J by 8 bases, leaving 26 bases between them. The CDR3 contains 19 residues. This chain's CDR3 is CASSYSSISRGGRRDEQFF. DNA for the CDR3: TGTGCCAGCAGTTACTCGAGCATTTCGAGGGGGGGCAGAAGGGATGAGCAGTTCTTC.